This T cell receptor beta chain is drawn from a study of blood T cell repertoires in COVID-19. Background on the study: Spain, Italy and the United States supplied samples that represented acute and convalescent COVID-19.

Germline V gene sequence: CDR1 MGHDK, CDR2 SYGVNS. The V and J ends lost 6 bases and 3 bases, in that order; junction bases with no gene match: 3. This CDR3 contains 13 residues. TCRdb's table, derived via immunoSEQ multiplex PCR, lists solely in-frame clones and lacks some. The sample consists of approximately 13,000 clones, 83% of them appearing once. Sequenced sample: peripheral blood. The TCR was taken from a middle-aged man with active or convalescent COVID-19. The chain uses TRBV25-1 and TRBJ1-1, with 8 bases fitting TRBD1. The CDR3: CASRRQGYTEAFF. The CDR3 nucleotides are TGTGCCAGCAGGAGACAGGGGTACACTGAAGCTTTCTTT.